This T cell receptor (beta chain) appears in the sequencing data of a study of blood T cell repertoires in COVID-19. V lost 0 bases to trimming and J lost 9 bases; unmatched junction nucleotides: 11. The CDR3 contains 17 residues. Per the germline V gene, CDR1 is SGHTA and CDR2 is FQGNSA. Repertoires were generated with immunoSEQ multiplex PCR, while TCRdb's copy carries only in-frame clones and drops some. In the table there are over 90,000 clones, just over 90% of which are singletons. The V and J genes are TRBV7-2 and TRBJ2-1; TRBD2 aligns across 10 bases. The source material was peripheral blood. The clonotype originates from a man aged 50 to 59 with acute or convalescent COVID-19. The CDR3 loop is CASSLAPGLAGDSEQFF. For the CDR3, the DNA is TGTGCCAGCAGCTTAGCGCCGGGGCTAGCGGGAGATAGTGAGCAGTTCTTC. The whole variable domain, remainder taken from reference TRBV7-2 and TRBJ2-1, is GAGVSQSPSNKVTEKGKDVELRCDPISGHTALYWYRQSLGQGLEFLIYFQGNSAPDKSGLPSDRFSAERTGGSVSTLTIQRTQQEDSAVYLCASSLAPGLAGDSEQFFGPGTRLTVL.